This is a list of T cell receptor beta chains from one sample in a study of T cell responses to AZD1222 COVID-19 vaccine. Data came from immunoSEQ multiplex PCR; TCRdb stores just in-frame clones and leaves some out. Here the sample spans 50,000 to 70,000 clones, more than 80% being singletons. This material consisted of peripheral blood, taken on day 0 of MenACWY control vaccination. The receptors come from an adult in good health. Both conserved end residues are part of each CDR3. A D gene is named only where the DNA matches it firmly. Expanded clones get a size class; other rows say once, few or many, or leave the size out.

NA,NA,TRBV29-1,TRBJ2-1,TGCAGCGCTTACCTCTCCTACAATGAGCAGTTCTTC,CSAYLSYNEQFF
NA,TRBD1,TRBV4-3,TRBJ1-2,TGCGCCAGCAGCCAAGTGAAGGGACAGGGAAGCGATGGCTACACCTTC,CASSQVKGQGSDGYTF
few,NA,TRBV7-9,TRBJ1-2,TGTGCCAGCAGCTTAGCGGATTCTGGCTACACCTTC,CASSLADSGYTF
NA,TRBD1,TRBV7-9,TRBJ1-5,TGTGCCAGCAGCCCCGGGACAGTCAATCAGCCCCAGCATTTT,CASSPGTVNQPQHF
NA,NA,TRBV29-1,TRBJ1-2,TGCAGCGTTACCCGAGACCTGGGGAAAGGCTACACCTTC,CSVTRDLGKGYTF
NA,NA,TRBV28,TRBJ2-1,TGTGCCAGCAGTTTATATATACAAGGCTACAATGAGCAGTTCTTC,CASSLYIQGYNEQFF
NA,NA,TRBV9,TRBJ2-3,TGTGCCAGCGGAAAGCCGACTAGAGGAGATACGCAGTATTTT,CASGKPTRGDTQYF
NA,NA,TRBV7-9,TRBJ1-6,TGTGCCAGCAGCTTAACGGCCGGGGTTTCACCCCTCCACTTT,CASSLTAGVSPLHF
NA,NA,TRBV18,TRBJ2-2,TGTGCCAGCTCACCAAGGTTCAGCGACACCGGGGAGCTGTTTTTT,CASSPRFSDTGELFF
NA,TRBD1,TRBV5-6,TRBJ1-5,TGTGCCAGCAGCTCCACACGTTCCGGGACAGGCGGACAGCCCCAGCATTTT,CASSSTRSGTGGQPQHF
NA,NA,TRBV10-2,TRBJ1-2,TGCGCCAGCAGTGAGTCACGGGGGGCGCGCGGCTACACCTTC,CASSESRGARGYTF
NA,TRBD2,TRBV19,TRBJ2-7,TGTGCCAGTAGTATGGCTAGCGGGATGATCTCCTACGAGCAGTACTTC,CASSMASGMISYEQYF
NA,NA,TRBV19,TRBJ2-2,TGTGCCAGTAGGGGGGCAGGGAACACCGGGGAGCTGTTTTTT,CASRGAGNTGELFF
NA,NA,TRBV27,TRBJ1-1,TGTGCCAGCAGTTTATACCCTATCAGTGGGGACACTGAAGCTTTCTTT,CASSLYPISGDTEAFF
NA,NA,TRBV6-5,TRBJ1-2,TGTGCCAGCAGTTACTCGAGGCAGACCTATGGCTACACCTTC,CASSYSRQTYGYTF
NA,TRBD1,TRBV6-2/TRBV6-3,TRBJ1-3,TGTGCCAGCAGTAAACAGGGGATGCACTCTGGAAACACCATATATTTT,CASSKQGMHSGNTIYF
NA,TRBD1,TRBV10-1,TRBJ1-1,TGCGCCAGCAGAGACTCAGGGGGCACTGAAGCTTTCTTT,CASRDSGGTEAFF
NA,NA,TRBV2,TRBJ1-5,TGTGCCAGCAGTGCGGGGTATCAGCCCCAGCATTTT,CASSAGYQPQHF
once,NA,TRBV20-1,TRBJ2-5,TGCAGTGCTTACACGCAAGAGACCCAGTACTTC,CSAYTQETQYF
NA,NA,TRBV5-6,TRBJ1-3,TGTGCCAGCAGCTTGTATCAGCAGAACTCTGGAAACACCATATATTTT,CASSLYQQNSGNTIYF
NA,NA,TRBV7-9,TRBJ1-3,TGTGCCAGCAGCTTAGGACTAGAAAACACCATATATTTT,CASSLGLENTIYF
NA,NA,TRBV18,TRBJ1-1,TGTGCCAGCTCACCGACCGCGAGGGGTGTAAACACTGAAGCTTTCTTT,CASSPTARGVNTEAFF
NA,NA,TRBV20-1,TRBJ2-7,TGCAGGGCCGGGGAAACGGTCGAGCAGTACTTC,CRAGETVEQYF
once,NA,TRBV5-1,TRBJ2-5,TGCGCCAGCAGCTTTAACCTACAAGAGACCCAGTACTTC,CASSFNLQETQYF
NA,TRBD2,TRBV15,TRBJ2-5,TGTGCCACCAGCAGAGTACTCCCGGGACTAGCGGTAGAGACCCAGTACTTC,CATSRVLPGLAVETQYF
NA,NA,TRBV15,TRBJ2-1,TGTGCCACCAGCAGATCGTCGGAGTACAATGAGCAGTTCTTC,CATSRSSEYNEQFF
NA,NA,TRBV7-2,TRBJ1-1,TGTGCCAGCAGCTTAGCAAACTCCGGGTACGCTAACCTCCGACCCGAGAACACTGAAGCTTTCTTT,CASSLANSGYANLRPENTEAFF
NA,TRBD1,TRBV19,TRBJ1-5,TGTGCCAGTACCAAAGGACGGCAGGGGGCGGTTCAGCCCCAGCATTTT,CASTKGRQGAVQPQHF
NA,TRBD2,TRBV5-1,TRBJ2-5,TGCGCCAGCAGCTTGGTTGCTAGCGGGTTCCAAACCGGGACCCAGTACTTC,CASSLVASGFQTGTQYF
NA,NA,TRBV10-3,TRBJ2-7,TGTGCCATCAATGATCCGACCGGGACTGGAGGATCCTACGAGCAGTACTTC,CAINDPTGTGGSYEQYF
NA,TRBD2,TRBV28,TRBJ2-7,TGTGCCAGCAGTCGCCCGGGACTAGCGGGATTCTACGAGCAGTACTTC,CASSRPGLAGFYEQYF
once,NA,TRBV28,TRBJ1-3,TGTGCCAGCACTCCCCTGGGGAGCACTAGCTCTGGAAACACCATATATTTT,CASTPLGSTSSGNTIYF
once,NA,TRBV18,TRBJ2-7,TGTGCCAGCTCACCACCCAACCCGGCAGCTCCTACCTACGAGCAGTACTTC,CASSPPNPAAPTYEQYF
NA,NA,TRBV11-2,TRBJ1-1,TGTGCCAGCAGCTTAAGCAGGGGAGGCACTGAAGCTTTCTTT,CASSLSRGGTEAFF
NA,TRBD2,TRBV7-6,TRBJ2-1,TGTGCCAGCAGCTCCCTCGGTCCCTTTACTAGCGGGAGGGCCTCGGACAATGAGCAGTTCTTC,CASSSLGPFTSGRASDNEQFF
NA,NA,TRBV19,TRBJ1-1,TGTGCCAGTAGTTCCCAAACAGGGAACACTGAAGCTTTCTTT,CASSSQTGNTEAFF
NA,TRBD1,TRBV5-4,TRBJ1-6,TGTGCCAGCAGCCCCGGACAGGGAAGGGATTCACCCCTCCACTTT,CASSPGQGRDSPLHF
NA,TRBD1,TRBV7-2,TRBJ2-1,TGTGCCAGCAGCTACGACAGGGTCGGCAATGAGCAGTTCTTC,CASSYDRVGNEQFF
NA,NA,TRBV9,TRBJ1-1,TGTGCCAGCAGCGTAGCAGTAGAGGGAGAAGCTTTCTTT,CASSVAVEGEAFF
NA,TRBD2,TRBV3-1/TRBV3-2,TRBJ2-1,TGTGCCAGCAGCCAGTACGGGACTAGCGGGAACAATGAGCAGTTCTTC,CASSQYGTSGNNEQFF
NA,NA,TRBV9,TRBJ1-3,TGTGCCAGCAGCGTAGTATCCGGAGGAGGAAACACCATATATTTT,CASSVVSGGGNTIYF
NA,NA,TRBV18,TRBJ2-1,TGTGCCAGCTCACCAACGGGAAGCTCCTACAATGAGCAGTTCTTC,CASSPTGSSYNEQFF
NA,NA,TRBV5-1,TRBJ2-7,TGCGCCAGCAGCTTGGACGGGCGCTCTTCCTACGAGCAGTACTTC,CASSLDGRSSYEQYF
few,NA,TRBV28,TRBJ1-4,TGTGCCAGCAGTGTTGTGGACTTTGCAACTAATGAAAAACTGTTTTTT,CASSVVDFATNEKLFF
NA,TRBD1,TRBV6-1,TRBJ2-6,TGTGCCAGCAGTGCGGACAGGGAAAAAAGCTCTGGGGCCAACGTCCTGACTTTC,CASSADREKSSGANVLTF
NA,NA,TRBV15,TRBJ2-1,TGTGCCACCAGCAGAAACAGGGAATACAATGAGCAGTTCTTC,CATSRNREYNEQFF
once,TRBD1,TRBV29-1,TRBJ2-1,TGCAGCGCCGGGGACAGCTACAACATAAACTACAATGAGCAGTTCTTC,CSAGDSYNINYNEQFF
NA,NA,TRBV5-1,TRBJ1-1,TGCGCCAGCAGCTTGGCCCCGGGGGTGAACACTGAAGCTTTCTTT,CASSLAPGVNTEAFF
NA,NA,TRBV19,TRBJ2-6,TGTGCCAGTAGTATAGATTGGGAGGCGGGAGGGGCCAACGTCCTGACTTTC,CASSIDWEAGGANVLTF
NA,NA,TRBV6-1,TRBJ2-7,TGTGCCAGCAGTGAAGGTGGGGGAACAATTACCGGCTGGGAGCAGTACTTC,CASSEGGGTITGWEQYF
NA,TRBD1,TRBV10-1,TRBJ2-1,TGCGCCAGCAGTTACTACCGGGACAGGGGGCTTGGTGAGCAGTTCTTC,CASSYYRDRGLGEQFF